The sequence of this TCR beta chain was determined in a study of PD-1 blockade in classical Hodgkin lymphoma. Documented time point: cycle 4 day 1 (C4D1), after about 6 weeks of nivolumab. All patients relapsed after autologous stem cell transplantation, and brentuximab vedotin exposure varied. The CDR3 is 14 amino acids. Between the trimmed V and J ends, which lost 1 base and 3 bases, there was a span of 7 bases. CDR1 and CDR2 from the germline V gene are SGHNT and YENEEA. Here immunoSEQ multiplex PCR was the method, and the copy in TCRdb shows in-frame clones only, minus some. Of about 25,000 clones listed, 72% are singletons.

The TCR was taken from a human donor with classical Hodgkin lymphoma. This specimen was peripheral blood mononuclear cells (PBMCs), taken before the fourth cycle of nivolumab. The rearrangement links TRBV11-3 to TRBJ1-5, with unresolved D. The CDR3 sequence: CASSLGADNQPQHF. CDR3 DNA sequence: TGTGCCAGCAGCTTAGGGGCAGACAATCAGCCCCAGCATTTT. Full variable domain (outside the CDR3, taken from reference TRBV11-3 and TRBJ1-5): EAGVVQSPRYKIIEKKQPVAFWCNPISGHNTLYWYLQNLGQGPELLIRYENEEAVDDSQLPKDRFSAERLKGVDSTLKIQPAELGDSAVYLCASSLGADNQPQHFGDGTRLSIL.